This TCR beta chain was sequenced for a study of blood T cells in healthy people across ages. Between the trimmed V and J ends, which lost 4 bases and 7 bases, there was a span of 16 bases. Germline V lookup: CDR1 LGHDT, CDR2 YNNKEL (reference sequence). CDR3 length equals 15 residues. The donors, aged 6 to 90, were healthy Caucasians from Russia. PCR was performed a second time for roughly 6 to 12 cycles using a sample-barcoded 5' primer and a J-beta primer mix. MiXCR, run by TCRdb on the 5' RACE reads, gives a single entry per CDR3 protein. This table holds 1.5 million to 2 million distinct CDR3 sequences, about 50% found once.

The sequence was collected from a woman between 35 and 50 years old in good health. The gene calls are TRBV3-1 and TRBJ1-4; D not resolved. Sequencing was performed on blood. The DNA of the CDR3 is TGTGCCAGCAGCCCCCGCGTAGACACCATTGAAAAACTGTTTTTT. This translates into CASSPRVDTIEKLFF.